These 14 T cell receptor beta chains originate from one sample sequenced in a study of OX40 agonist ivuxolimab in advanced cancers. Measured with immunoSEQ multiplex PCR; TCRdb has only the in-frame clones, and not every one. In the table there are some 74,000 clones, approximately 85% of which are singletons. The sequencing used CD4+ or CD8+ T cells sorted from blood, collected in a trial of the OX40 agonist ivuxolimab. Receptor source: an adult with an advanced solid tumor such as melanoma, head and neck, liver or kidney cancer.

The chain has TRBV7-9 and TRBJ1-1; no firm D call. V shed 5 bases and J shed 5 bases, with 15 bases lying between them. The germline V gene encodes CDR1 SEHNR and CDR2 FQNEAQ (reference sequence). The CDR3 runs to 14 residues. Here the CDR3 reads CASSRGRERTEAFF. The CDR3 DNA sequence: TGTGCCAGCAGCCGTGGACGGGAGAGGACTGAAGCTTTCTTT.

This chain uses TRBV6-5 with TRBJ1-1, with TRBD1 identical over 8 bases. Germline V gene sequence: CDR1 MNHEY, CDR2 SVGAGI. V was clipped by 5 bases and J by 6 bases; unmatched bases: 5. CDR3 length: 13 amino acids. The CDR3 DNA reads as TGTGCCAGCAGTCTCAGGGGGCGCGCTGAAGCTTTCTTT. Translation gives CASSLRGRAEAFF.

The genes are TRBV2 and TRBJ2-3; TRBD1 or TRBD2 may be the D gene (6 bases each). The V gene's germline CDR1 is SNHLY and CDR2 FYNNEI. Deletions cut 7 bases from V and 5 bases from J, with 22 bases between. The CDR3 contains 16 residues. Here the CDR3 DNA reads TGTGCCAGCATTAAAGGGTCGGGGGCGCAGGTAGATACGCAGTATTTT. As protein: CASIKGSGAQVDTQYF.

This clone was counted a few times. The J gene is TRBJ2-1, the V gene TRBV9; weak D call: TRBD2 (6 bases). The V end was cut by 3 bases, the J end by 4 bases, with 20 bases between. Germline values: CDR1 SGDLS, CDR2 YYNGEE. This CDR3 is 17 amino acids long. CDR3 amino acids: CASSAGGDRKSYNEQFF. CDR3 sequence (DNA): TGTGCCAGCAGCGCGGGCGGGGATAGGAAATCTTACAATGAGCAGTTCTTC.

This rearrangement joins TRBV29-1 to TRBJ2-1, with D unresolved. The CDR3 has 11 residues. V was shortened by 4 bases and J by 5 bases, with 6 bases between the two germline ends. Germline V lookup: CDR1 SQVTM, CDR2 ANQGSEA. The CDR3 loop reads CSVGNNNEQFF. CDR3 nucleotide sequence: TGCAGCGTTGGGAATAACAATGAGCAGTTCTTC.

The J gene is TRBJ2-1, the V gene TRBV6-4; 9 positions match TRBD2. The V segment lost 4 bases and the J segment 6 bases; nucleotides outside the gene matches: 10. Per the germline V gene, CDR1 is MRHNA and CDR2 is SNTAGT. The CDR3 spans 16 residues. The CDR3 here is CASSGDGGRAGNEQFF. The DNA of the CDR3 is TGTGCCAGCAGTGGAGACGGCGGGAGGGCCGGCAATGAGCAGTTCTTC.

The chain employs TRBV6-5 and TRBJ1-2; the D gene is possibly TRBD1 (5 bases). Trimming took off 2 bases at V and 8 bases at J, with 15 bases between the two ends. CDR1 and CDR2 (germline): MNHEY, SVGAGI. The CDR3 is 14 residues long. The DNA of the CDR3 is TGTGCCAGCAGTTACGGGGGGTCCCCAAGAGGCTACACCTTC. Its translation is CASSYGGSPRGYTF.

The chain carries TRBV2 and TRBJ1-3, with D possibly TRBD1 on 6 matching bases. The CDR3 covers 16 residues. V was trimmed by 6 bases and J by 1 base, leaving 16 bases between them. Germline V gene data show CDR1 as SNHLY and CDR2 as FYNNEI. In nucleotides, the CDR3 is TGTGCCAGCAGCGTAACCGGGGGCCTATCTGGAAACACCATATATTTT. The encoded protein is CASSVTGGLSGNTIYF.

This clone has only one observation. The rearrangement joins TRBV29-1 to TRBJ2-5, with 10 bases lining up with TRBD2. V gave up 1 base and J gave up 4 bases; unmatched junction bases: 9. This CDR3 contains 16 residues. CDR1 SQVTM and CDR2 ANQGSEA come from the germline V gene. The CDR3 region has the DNA TGCAGCGTTGAAGTTGAGCGGGAGGGCCTCGGAGAGACCCAGTACTTC. Its protein product is CSVEVEREGLGETQYF.

CDR3 sequence reads: CASSVEGSGANVLTF. As DNA, the CDR3 is TGTGCCAGCAGCGTAGAGGGGTCTGGGGCCAACGTCCTGACTTTC. The V and J genes are TRBV9 and TRBJ2-6; the D gene is possibly TRBD1 (5 bases). CDR3 length equals 15 residues. The V and J ends lost 0 bases and 1 base respectively, with 5 bases between them. Germline V gene lookup returns CDR1 SGDLS and CDR2 YYNGEE.

The genes are TRBV6-5 and TRBJ1-5; 7 bases agree with TRBD1. CDR3 length: 15 amino acids. Germline CDR1 is MNHEY and CDR2 is SVGAGI. V dropped 0 bases and J dropped 9; count of bases not matched to a gene: 8. CDR3 in DNA: TGTGCCAGCAGTTACTCGAGACAGCCAGGGGGGCCCCAGCATTTT. Encoded protein: CASSYSRQPGGPQHF.

The chain recombines TRBV6-6 with TRBJ1-2; TRBD1 might be the D (5 bases). V was trimmed by 2 bases and J by 0 bases, leaving 7 bases between them. The CDR3 runs 14 residues. Germline V gene data show CDR1 as MNHNY and CDR2 as SVGAGI (reference sequence). In nucleotides, the CDR3 is TGTGCCAGCAGTTACGGGGGAGCTAACTATGGCTACACCTTC. It is translated as CASSYGGANYGYTF.

The chain links TRBV6-6 to TRBJ2-7, with TRBD2 matching 12 bases. Germline V CDR1 and CDR2: MNHNY, SVGAGI (reference sequence). The ends lost 7 bases at V and 2 bases at J; junction bases unmatched: 6. The length of the CDR3 is 15 residues. DNA for the CDR3: TGTGCCAGCACCGATAGGACTAGCGGGACCTACGAGCAGTACTTC. This encodes CASTDRTSGTYEQYF.

This clone was found a few times. This rearrangement joins TRBV19 to TRBJ1-1, with unresolved D. The CDR3 is 11 amino acids. V was shortened by 7 bases and J by 1 base, with 4 bases between the two germline ends. The germline CDR1 and CDR2 sequences are LNHDA and SQIVND (reference sequence). The CDR3 nucleotides read TGTGCCAGTAACAGGAACACTGAAGCTTTCTTT. Its translation: CASNRNTEAFF. The entire variable domain, with the rest obtained from reference TRBV19 and TRBJ1-1, is as follows: DGGITQSPKYLFRKEGQNVTLSCEQNLNHDAMYWYRQDPGQGLRLIYYSQIVNDFQKGDIAEGYSVSREKKESFPLTVTSAQKNPTAFYLCASNRNTEAFFGQGTRLTVV.